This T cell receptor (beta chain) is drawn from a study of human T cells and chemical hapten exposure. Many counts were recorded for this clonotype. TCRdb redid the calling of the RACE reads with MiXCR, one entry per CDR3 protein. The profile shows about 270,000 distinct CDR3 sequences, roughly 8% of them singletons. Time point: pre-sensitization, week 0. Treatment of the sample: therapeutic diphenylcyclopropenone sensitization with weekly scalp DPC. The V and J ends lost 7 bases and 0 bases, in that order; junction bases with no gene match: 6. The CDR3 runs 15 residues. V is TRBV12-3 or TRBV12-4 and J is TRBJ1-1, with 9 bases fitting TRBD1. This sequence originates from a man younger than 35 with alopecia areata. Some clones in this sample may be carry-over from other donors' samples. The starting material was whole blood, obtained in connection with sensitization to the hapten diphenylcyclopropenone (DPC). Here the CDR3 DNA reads TGTGCCAGCATCTTGGACAGGGGTATGAACACTGAAGCTTTCTTT. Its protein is CASILDRGMNTEAFF.